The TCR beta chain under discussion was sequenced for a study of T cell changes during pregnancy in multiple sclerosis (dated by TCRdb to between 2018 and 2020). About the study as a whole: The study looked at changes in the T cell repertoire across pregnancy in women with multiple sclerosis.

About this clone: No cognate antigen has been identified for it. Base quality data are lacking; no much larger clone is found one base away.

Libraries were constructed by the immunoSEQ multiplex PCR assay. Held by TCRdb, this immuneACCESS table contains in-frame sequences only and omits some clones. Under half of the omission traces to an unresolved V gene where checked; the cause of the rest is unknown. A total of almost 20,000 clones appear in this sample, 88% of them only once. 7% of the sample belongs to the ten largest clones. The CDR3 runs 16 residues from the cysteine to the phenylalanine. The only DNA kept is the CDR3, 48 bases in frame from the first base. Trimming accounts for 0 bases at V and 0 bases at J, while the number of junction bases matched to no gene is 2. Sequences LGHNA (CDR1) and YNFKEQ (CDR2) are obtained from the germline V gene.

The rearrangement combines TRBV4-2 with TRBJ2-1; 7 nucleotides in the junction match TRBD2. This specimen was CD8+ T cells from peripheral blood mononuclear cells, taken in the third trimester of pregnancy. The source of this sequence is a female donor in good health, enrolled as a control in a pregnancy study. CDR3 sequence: CASSQDGGGSYNEQFF. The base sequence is TGTGCCAGCAGCCAAGATGGGGGGGGCTCCTACAATGAGCAGTTCTTC.